This TCR beta chain is from a study of cytomegalovirus exposure and HLA in healthy donors. The study's findings and limits: Later on, a genetic analysis was performed. It linked a missense variant in DCLRE1C with V- and J-gene trimming of TCR beta. The authors listed over 150 TCR beta chains as cytomegalovirus-associated. A classifier reportedly called cytomegalovirus status with high sensitivity and specificity.

A remark on this clone: The antigen remains unidentified.

The CDR3 totals 14 residues. From germline, CDR1 is SGHTA and CDR2 FQGNSA. V shed 5 bases and J 3 bases; nucleotides not matched to a gene: 7. Though probably carrying unrecorded immune exposures, donors were nominally healthy at sampling. The study ran its PCR with 60 Vbeta and 13 Jbeta primers. Assay: immunoSEQ multiplex PCR; the TCRdb copy retains only in-frame clones and omits some. The table records roughly 220,000 clones, around 64% of them present only once. Material: PBMCs. The receptor comes from a man aged 35 to 55 in good health and CMV-seropositive. The rearrangement links TRBV7-2 to TRBJ2-7, with TRBD2 matching over 7 bases. CDR3 sequence (DNA): TGTGCCAGCAGCGGGGGGGTGGGAGGCTACGAGCAGTACTTC. It encodes CASSGGVGGYEQYF. Based on the CDR3 plus reference TRBV7-2 and TRBJ2-7, the full variable domain is GAGVSQSPSNKVTEKGKDVELRCDPISGHTALYWYRQSLGQGLEFLIYFQGNSAPDKSGLPSDRFSAERTGGSVSTLTIQRTQQEDSAVYLCASSGGVGGYEQYFGPGTRLTVT.